The 26 T cell receptor beta chains reported below all come from one sample, sequenced in a study of OX40 agonist ivuxolimab in advanced cancers. Library creation used the immunoSEQ multiplex PCR assay. Drawn from immuneACCESS, this table holds only the in-frame rearrangements with V and J called that TCRdb kept. Clones are partly lost; checked studies trace under half to an unresolved V gene and leave the rest unexplained. Recorded for this sample are approximately 58,000 clones; roughly 80% of them occurred a single time. The top ten hold around 2.1% of the sample. The specimen was CD4+ or CD8+ T cells sorted from blood, collected in a trial of the OX40 agonist ivuxolimab. These receptor sequences come from an adult with an advanced solid tumor such as melanoma, head and neck, liver or kidney cancer.

The chain is built from TRBV25-1 and TRBJ2-7; D gene unclear. The CDR3 spans 11 residues. CDR1 and CDR2 (germline): MGHDK, SYGVNS. Trimming stripped 5 bases from V and 2 bases from J, with 4 bases between. CDR3 sequence reads: CASSTPYEQYF. The DNA for the CDR3 is TGTGCCAGCAGTACTCCCTACGAGCAGTACTTC.

This rearrangement joins TRBV28 to TRBJ2-3, with D maybe TRBD2 (7 bases). Germline V lookup: CDR1 MDHEN, CDR2 SYDVKM. The CDR3 extends over 17 amino acids. Trimming shortened V by 3 bases and J by 2 bases, and 18 bases separated the two germline ends. CDR3 nucleotides: TGTGCCAGCAGTTTTCTAGGGGGAGGGCTGGACACAGATACGCAGTATTTT. Protein sequence: CASSFLGGGLDTDTQYF.

V and J are TRBV5-1 and TRBJ2-5; 7 bases fit TRBD1. CDR3 length: 14 amino acids. CDR1 is SGHRS and CDR2 is YFSETQ in the germline V gene. V lost 4 bases and J lost 1; bases outside the gene matches: 4. CDR3 residues: CASSVSGGQETQYF. The DNA of the CDR3 is TGCGCCAGCAGCGTCTCAGGGGGCCAAGAGACCCAGTACTTC.

The chain carries TRBV2 and TRBJ1-2; 7 positions agree with TRBD1. Germline V gene sequence: CDR1 SNHLY, CDR2 FYNNEI. The length of the CDR3 is 12 residues. J gave up 4 bases and V 8 bases, and 4 bases lay outside the gene matches. CDR3: CASRQGVYGYTF. DNA for the CDR3: TGTGCCAGCCGACAGGGAGTCTATGGCTACACCTTC.

The CDR3 loop is CAISGSGPNTEAFF. DNA for the CDR3: TGTGCCATCAGTGGTTCCGGTCCGAACACTGAAGCTTTCTTT. V usage is TRBV10-3 and J usage is TRBJ1-1; no firm D call. Germline CDR1 and CDR2: ENHRY and SYGVKD. V lost 4 bases and J lost 1, with 10 bases in between. The CDR3 loop spans 14 amino acids.

This chain uses TRBV5-4 with TRBJ1-5, with D possibly matching TRBD1 (6 bases). Trimming shortened V by 2 bases and J by 4 bases, and 16 bases separated the two germline ends. This CDR3 spans 16 amino acids. CDR1 is SGHNT and CDR2 is YYREEE in the germline V gene (reference sequence). CDR3 sequence (DNA): TGTGCCAGCAGCTTTGGAGGGGGACGAGGGAATCAGCCCCAGCATTTT. Amino acids: CASSFGGGRGNQPQHF.

V and J are TRBV6-6 and TRBJ2-2; no firm D call. The CDR3 is 13 amino acids. Per the germline V gene, CDR1 is MNHNY and CDR2 is SVGAGI (reference sequence). The V and J ends lost 6 bases and 4 bases respectively, with 9 bases between them. As DNA, the CDR3 is TGTGCCAGCAGACCCCGGAGCACCGGGGAGCTGTTTTTT. It encodes CASRPRSTGELFF.

The chain uses TRBV19 and TRBJ1-6; weak D call: TRBD1 (6 bases). Trimming cost V 3 bases and J 11 bases, with 14 bases left between them. The CDR3 covers 14 residues. CDR1 LNHDA and CDR2 SQIVND come from the germline V gene (reference sequence). CDR3 bases: TGTGCCAGTAGTATCCCCGACAGGTCGACACCCCTCCACTTT. Amino acid sequence: CASSIPDRSTPLHF.

The genes are TRBV29-1 and TRBJ2-3; no definite D call. V was trimmed by 6 bases and J by 2 bases, leaving 6 bases between them. The CDR3 consists of 11 residues. Germline V gene data show CDR1 as SQVTM and CDR2 as ANQGSEA. CDR3 nucleotides: TGCAGCGTCTCCCTCACAGATACGCAGTATTTT. Translation gives CSVSLTDTQYF.

The V gene is TRBV5-4, the J gene TRBJ2-3; D is ambiguous. The germline CDR1 and CDR2 sequences are SGHNT and YYREEE (reference sequence). The V and J ends lost 4 bases and 0 bases respectively, with 3 bases between them. This CDR3 is 12 amino acids long. The CDR3 spells CASSRSTDTQYF. CDR3 coding DNA: TGTGCCAGCAGCAGGAGCACAGATACGCAGTATTTT.

This sequence joins TRBV6-6 and TRBJ2-6; D gene ambiguous. The germline V gene has CDR1 MNHNY and CDR2 SVGAGI (reference sequence). The CDR3 contains 16 residues. Trimming left V 6 bases short and J 2 bases short, with 14 bases between. The CDR3 region is CASSPELTAGANVLTF. CDR3 in DNA: TGTGCCAGCAGCCCTGAACTAACAGCTGGGGCCAACGTCCTGACTTTC.

To note about this clone: At one boundary the junction diverges from the germline segment, which might be a read error. The gene calls are TRBV5-4 and TRBJ2-1; 13 bases map to TRBD2. CDR1 SGHNT and CDR2 YYREEE come from the germline V gene (reference sequence). This CDR3 has 12 residues. CDR3 DNA: TGTGCCAGCAGCTGGGGACTAGCGGGATCCCTCTTC. Residues: CASSWGLAGSLF. The full variable domain, in which reference TRBV5-4 and TRBJ2-1 provide the parts outside the CDR3, is ETGVTQSPTHLIKTRGQQVTLRCSSQSGHNTVSWYQQALGQGPQFIFQYYREEENGRGNFPPRFSGLQFPNYSSELNVNALELDDSALYLCASSWGLAGSLFGPGTRLTVL.

The rearrangement uses TRBV19 and TRBJ1-5; D possibly corresponds to TRBD1 (5 bases). CDR1 and CDR2 from the germline V gene are LNHDA and SQIVND (reference sequence). Trimming removed 2 bases from V and 1 base from J, with 9 bases in between. CDR3 length: 15 amino acids. CDR3 loop: CASSIQGASNQPQHF. In nucleotides, the CDR3 is TGTGCCAGTAGTATACAGGGTGCGAGCAATCAGCCCCAGCATTTT.

The V gene is TRBV18, the J gene TRBJ2-2; TRBD1 might be the D (6 bases). Germline assignment: CDR1 KGHSH and CDR2 LQKENI. V lost 4 bases and J 3 bases, leaving 21 bases between the germline ends. This CDR3 has 18 residues. DNA of the CDR3: TGTGCCAGCTCACAACCGGGACAACCAAGCGTCTACACCGGGGAGCTGTTTTTT. Protein: CASSQPGQPSVYTGELFF.

The rearrangement links TRBV14 to TRBJ1-1; tentative D call: TRBD1 (5 bases). Trimming pared 1 base from V and 1 base from J, leaving 7 bases between. This CDR3 is built from 14 residues. Germline V gives CDR1 SGHDN, CDR2 FVKESK. This CDR3 is CASSQVQGNTEAFF. The CDR3 DNA sequence: TGTGCCAGCAGCCAAGTCCAGGGGAACACTGAAGCTTTCTTT. Variable domain in full (rest from reference TRBV14 and TRBJ1-1): EAGVTQFPSHSVIEKGQTVTLRCDPISGHDNLYWYRRVMGKEIKFLLHFVKESKQDESGMPNNRFLAERTGGTYSTLKVQPAELEDSGVYFCASSQVQGNTEAFFGQGTRLTVV.

The chain links TRBV27 to TRBJ2-4; TRBD2 is a possible D gene (6 bases). Germline lookup yields CDR1 MNHEY and CDR2 SMNVEV (reference sequence). The CDR3 length is 18 residues. V was trimmed by 5 bases and J by 1 base, leaving 21 bases between them. The CDR3 DNA reads as TGTGCCAGCAGTGCCCGGGACCGCGGGACGGTGGCCAAAAACATTCAGTACTTC. Its protein is CASSARDRGTVAKNIQYF.

This clone has only a few counts. Different DNA sequences within this sample yield the same CDR3. V usage is TRBV5-4 and J usage is TRBJ2-7; the match to TRBD1 covers 9 bases. Germline V gene sequence: CDR1 SGHNT, CDR2 YYREEE (reference sequence). The CDR3 covers 15 residues. The junction had 11 bases not matched to a gene; V was cut back by 6 bases and J by 4 bases. The CDR3 sequence: CASTKTGGGFYEQYF. CDR3 DNA: TGTGCCAGCACCAAAACAGGGGGCGGGTTTTACGAGCAGTACTTC. Looking up the rest from reference TRBV5-4 and TRBJ2-7 gives the full variable domain: ETGVTQSPTHLIKTRGQQVTLRCSSQSGHNTVSWYQQALGQGPQFIFQYYREEENGRGNFPPRFSGLQFPNYSSELNVNALELDDSALYLCASTKTGGGFYEQYFGPGTRLTVT.

For the CDR3, the DNA is TGTGCCAGCAGGGGTAGCACAGATACGCAGTATTTT. Protein: CASRGSTDTQYF. J is TRBJ2-3 and V is TRBV6-5; D is ambiguous. From germline, CDR1 is MNHEY and CDR2 SVGAGI. The CDR3 consists of 12 residues. The V gene lost 6 bases and the J gene lost 0 bases, with 4 bases spanning the gap.

The chain recombines TRBV5-1 with TRBJ1-6; D is unclear. The germline CDR1 and CDR2 sequences are SGHRS and YFSETQ. This CDR3 has 13 amino acids. V lost 8 bases and J lost 7, with 13 bases in between. The CDR3 here is CASYEAGNSPLHF. The CDR3 coding sequence is TGCGCCAGTTACGAGGCAGGCAATTCACCCCTCCACTTT.

This rearrangement joins TRBV7-3 to TRBJ2-2; maybe TRBD1 (6 bases). The germline gives CDR1 SGHTA, CDR2 FQGTGA. Trimming took 5 bases from V and 5 from J, leaving 6 bases between them. The CDR3 is made up of 12 amino acids. The CDR3 protein is CASSQGTGELFF. For the CDR3, the DNA is TGTGCCAGCAGCCAGGGGACCGGGGAGCTGTTTTTT.

V usage is TRBV5-1 and J usage is TRBJ2-5, with TRBD1 identical over 7 bases. The CDR3 totals 16 residues. Germline CDR1 and CDR2: SGHRS and YFSETQ. V trimming: 0 bases; J trimming: 4 bases; junction bases outside the gene matches: 9. CDR3: CASSLAVEGAGETQYF. In DNA, the CDR3 is TGCGCCAGCAGCTTGGCCGTCGAGGGGGCCGGAGAGACCCAGTACTTC.

The chain combines TRBV7-9 with TRBJ1-1; no reliable D call. The germline V gene encodes CDR1 SEHNR and CDR2 FQNEAQ (reference sequence). The CDR3 covers 14 residues. Trimming took 5 bases from V and 6 from J, leaving 16 bases between them. CDR3 nucleotides: TGTGCCAGCAGCCGTGAAAAGTCCATTGCTGAAGCTTTCTTT. Translated: CASSREKSIAEAFF.

The chain has TRBV28 and TRBJ2-3, with 7 bases aligning to TRBD1. The CDR3 covers 20 residues. Germline V gene data show CDR1 as MDHEN and CDR2 as SYDVKM. With 8 bases clipped from V and 1 base from J, the junction kept 24 bases outside the gene matches. CDR3 amino acids: CASHNTGVSGQGPRTDTQYF. As DNA, the CDR3 is TGTGCCAGCCATAACACAGGGGTGAGCGGCCAGGGACCCCGCACAGATACGCAGTATTTT.

This clone is termed medium-sized. The chain recombines TRBV15 with TRBJ1-5; a weak D match, TRBD1 (6 bases). The V gene lost 1 base and the J gene lost 3 bases, with 10 bases spanning the gap. Germline CDR1 and CDR2: LNHNV and YYDKDF (reference sequence). This CDR3 is built from 15 residues. The CDR3 nucleotides are TGTGCCACCAGCAGAGCGCGGGGGCCCAATCAGCCCCAGCATTTT. It is translated as CATSRARGPNQPQHF.

This chain uses TRBV5-5 with TRBJ2-2, with 8 bases that match TRBD1. The germline V gene encodes CDR1 SGHKS and CDR2 YYEKEE (reference sequence). CDR3 length equals 15 residues. J gave up 4 bases and V 0 bases, and 2 bases lay outside the gene matches. The chain's CDR3 is CASSLVRGLTGELFF. CDR3 in DNA: TGTGCCAGCAGCTTGGTCAGGGGGCTCACCGGGGAGCTGTTTTTT.

J is TRBJ1-1 and V is TRBV7-8; 8 bases line up with TRBD1. This CDR3 spans 11 amino acids. Germline V CDR1 and CDR2: SGHVS, FQNEAQ. V shed 5 bases, J shed 10 bases, and the junction held 3 bases outside the gene matches. This chain's CDR3 is CASSRGTGAFF. The DNA of the CDR3 is TGTGCCAGCAGCAGGGGGACAGGAGCTTTCTTT.